The 3 T cell receptor beta chains given below trace back to one sample, sequenced in a study of precursors of human CD4 cytotoxic T cells. TCRdb ran MiXCR on the reads and lists one entry per CDR3 protein. There are several hundred distinct CDR3 sequences in the sample; around 20% occur only once, and approximately 15% lies in the top ten. Bulk UMI-based sequencing covered sorted CD4+ central memory, effector memory, IL-7R-high and IL-7R-negative TEMRA subsets. The source material was memory CD4+ T cells from blood (PBMCs). The receptors come from a human donor in good health.

This chain uses TRBV13 with TRBJ1-1; D gene unclear. From germline, CDR1 is PRHDT and CDR2 FYEKMQ (reference sequence). The CDR3 consists of 15 residues. Trimming stripped 5 bases from V and 1 base from J, with 14 bases between. The CDR3 spells CASSTWRGRNTEAFF. The DNA of the CDR3 is TGTGCCAGCAGCACTTGGAGAGGTCGGAACACTGAAGCTTTCTTT.

The chain is built from TRBV20-1 and TRBJ2-1; 10 nucleotides line up with TRBD2. From germline, CDR1 is DFQATT and CDR2 SNEGSKA (reference sequence). The CDR3 contains 17 residues. J gave up 9 bases and V 5 bases, and 19 bases lay outside the gene matches. CDR3 region: CSAARRPLAGKLGEQFF. CDR3 sequence (DNA): TGCAGTGCTGCCCGGAGACCACTAGCGGGAAAATTGGGTGAGCAGTTCTTC.

The V and J genes are TRBV12-3 or TRBV12-4 and TRBJ2-7; perhaps TRBD1 as D (6 bases). This CDR3 spans 13 amino acids. V was clipped by 4 bases and J by 0 bases, with 7 bases between them. DNA of the CDR3: TGTGCCAGCAGTTCGGACAGCTCCTACGAGCAGTACTTC. As protein: CASSSDSSYEQYF.